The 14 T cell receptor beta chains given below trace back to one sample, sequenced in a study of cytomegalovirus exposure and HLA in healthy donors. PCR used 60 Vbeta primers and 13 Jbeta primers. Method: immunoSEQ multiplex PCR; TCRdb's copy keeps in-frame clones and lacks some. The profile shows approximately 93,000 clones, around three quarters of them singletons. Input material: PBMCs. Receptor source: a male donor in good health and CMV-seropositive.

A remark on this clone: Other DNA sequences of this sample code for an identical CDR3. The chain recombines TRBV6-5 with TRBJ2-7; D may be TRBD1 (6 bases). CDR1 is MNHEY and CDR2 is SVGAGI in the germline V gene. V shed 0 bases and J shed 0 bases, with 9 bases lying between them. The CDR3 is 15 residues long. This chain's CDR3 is CASSYSRDTSYEQYF. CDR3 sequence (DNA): TGTGCCAGCAGTTACTCGAGGGACACCTCCTACGAGCAGTACTTC.

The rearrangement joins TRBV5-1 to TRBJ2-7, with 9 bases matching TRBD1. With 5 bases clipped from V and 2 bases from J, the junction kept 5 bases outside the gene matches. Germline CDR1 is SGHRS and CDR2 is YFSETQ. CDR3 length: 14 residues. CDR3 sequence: CASRPGQGPYEQYF. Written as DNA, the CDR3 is TGCGCCAGCAGACCCGGACAGGGGCCCTACGAGCAGTACTTC.

The DNA for the CDR3 is TGTGCCACGCAGGATTACTATAATTCACCCCTCCACTTT. Translating gives CATQDYYNSPLHF. The chain recombines TRBV27 with TRBJ1-6; D is unresolved. Looked up from germline, CDR1 is MNHEY and CDR2 is SMNVEV (reference sequence). Trimming cost V 10 bases and J 3 bases, with 10 bases left between them. This CDR3 spans 13 amino acids.

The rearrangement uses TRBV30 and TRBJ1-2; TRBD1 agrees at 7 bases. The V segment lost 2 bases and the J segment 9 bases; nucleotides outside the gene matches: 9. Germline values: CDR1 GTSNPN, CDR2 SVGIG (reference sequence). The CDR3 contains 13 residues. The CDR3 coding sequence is TGTGCCTGGAGTCCCGCGGACAGGCTGCGCTACACCTTC. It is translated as CAWSPADRLRYTF.

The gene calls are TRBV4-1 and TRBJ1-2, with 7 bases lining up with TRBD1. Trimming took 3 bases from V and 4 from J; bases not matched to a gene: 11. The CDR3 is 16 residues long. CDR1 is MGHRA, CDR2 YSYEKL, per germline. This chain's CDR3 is CASSQVNRGPPYGYTF. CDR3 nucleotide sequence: TGCGCCAGCAGCCAGGTGAACAGGGGCCCCCCCTATGGCTACACCTTC.

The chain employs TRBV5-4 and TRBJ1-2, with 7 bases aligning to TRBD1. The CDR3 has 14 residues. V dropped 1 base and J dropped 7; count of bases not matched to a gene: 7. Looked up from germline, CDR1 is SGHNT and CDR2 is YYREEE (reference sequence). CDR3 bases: TGTGCCAGCAGCTTGTCCGGGACAGTGGGTGGCTACACCTTC. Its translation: CASSLSGTVGGYTF. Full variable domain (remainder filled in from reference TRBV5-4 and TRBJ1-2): ETGVTQSPTHLIKTRGQQVTLRCSSQSGHNTVSWYQQALGQGPQFIFQYYREEENGRGNFPPRFSGLQFPNYSSELNVNALELDDSALYLCASSLSGTVGGYTFGSGTRLTVV.

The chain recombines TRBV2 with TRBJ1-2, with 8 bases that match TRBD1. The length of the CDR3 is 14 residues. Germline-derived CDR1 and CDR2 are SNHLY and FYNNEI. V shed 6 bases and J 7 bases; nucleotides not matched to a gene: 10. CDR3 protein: CASRMDRDPGGYTF. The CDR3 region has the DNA TGTGCCAGCAGAATGGACAGGGACCCTGGTGGCTACACCTTC.

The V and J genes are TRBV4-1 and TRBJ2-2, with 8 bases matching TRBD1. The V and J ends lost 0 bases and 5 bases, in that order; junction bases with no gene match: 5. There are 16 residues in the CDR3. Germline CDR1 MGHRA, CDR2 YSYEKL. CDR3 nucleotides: TGCGCCAGCAGCCAAGAAGCCAGGGGGCGAACCGGGGAGCTGTTTTTT. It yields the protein CASSQEARGRTGELFF.

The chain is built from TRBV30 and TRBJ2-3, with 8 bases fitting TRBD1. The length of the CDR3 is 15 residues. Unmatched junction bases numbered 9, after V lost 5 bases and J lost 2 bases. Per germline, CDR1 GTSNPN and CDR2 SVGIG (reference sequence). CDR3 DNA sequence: TGTGCCTGGGCCTCAGCAGGGGGCTTCACAGATACGCAGTATTTT. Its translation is CAWASAGGFTDTQYF. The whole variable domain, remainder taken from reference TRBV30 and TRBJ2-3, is SQTIHQWPATLVQPVGSPLSLECTVEGTSNPNLYWYRQAAGRGLQLLFYSVGIGQISSEVPQNLSASRPQDRQFILSSKKLLLSDSGFYLCAWASAGGFTDTQYFGPGTRLTVL.

The CDR3 DNA follows: TGTGCCAGCAGCTTGGACCCCCAGGGGAACACTGAAGCTTTCTTT. Translation: CASSLDPQGNTEAFF. The chain couples TRBV5-4 to TRBJ1-1, with TRBD1 as a possible D gene (5 bases). The CDR3 spans 15 residues. V was clipped by 0 bases and J by 1 base, with 10 bases between them. Germline values: CDR1 SGHNT, CDR2 YYREEE (reference sequence). Combining the CDR3 with reference TRBV5-4 and TRBJ1-1 gives the whole variable domain ETGVTQSPTHLIKTRGQQVTLRCSSQSGHNTVSWYQQALGQGPQFIFQYYREEENGRGNFPPRFSGLQFPNYSSELNVNALELDDSALYLCASSLDPQGNTEAFFGQGTRLTVV.

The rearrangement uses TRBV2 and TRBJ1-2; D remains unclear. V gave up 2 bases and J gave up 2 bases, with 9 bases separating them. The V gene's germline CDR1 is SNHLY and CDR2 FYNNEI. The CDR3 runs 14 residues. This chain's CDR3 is CASSEPPENYGYTF. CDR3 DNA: TGTGCCAGCAGTGAACCGCCAGAAAACTATGGCTACACCTTC. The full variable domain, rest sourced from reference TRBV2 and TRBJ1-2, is EPEVTQTPSHQVTQMGQEVILRCVPISNHLYFYWYRQILGQKVEFLVSFYNNEISEKSEIFDDQFSVERPDGSNFTLKIRSTKLEDSAMYFCASSEPPENYGYTFGSGTRLTVV.

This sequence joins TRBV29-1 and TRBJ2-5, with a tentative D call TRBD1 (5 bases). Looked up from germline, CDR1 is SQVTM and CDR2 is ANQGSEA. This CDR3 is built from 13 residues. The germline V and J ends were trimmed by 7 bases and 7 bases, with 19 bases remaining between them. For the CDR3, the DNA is TGCAGCGCCTCCGACAGTCCCCCTGGGACCCAGTACTTC. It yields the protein CSASDSPPGTQYF.

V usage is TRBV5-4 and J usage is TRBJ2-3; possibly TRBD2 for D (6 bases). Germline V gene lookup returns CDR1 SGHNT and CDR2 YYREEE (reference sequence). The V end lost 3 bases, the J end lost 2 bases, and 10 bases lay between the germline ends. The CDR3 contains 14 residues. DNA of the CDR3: TGTGCCAGCAGCTCTTCTAGCGACACAGATACGCAGTATTTT. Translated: CASSSSSDTDTQYF.

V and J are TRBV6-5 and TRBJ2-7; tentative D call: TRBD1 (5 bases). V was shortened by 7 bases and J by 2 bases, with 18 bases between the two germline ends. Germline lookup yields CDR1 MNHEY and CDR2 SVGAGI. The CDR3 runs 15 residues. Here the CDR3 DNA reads TGTGCCAGCATGCTGGGCCGGACACCAACCTACGAGCAGTACTTC. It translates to CASMLGRTPTYEQYF.